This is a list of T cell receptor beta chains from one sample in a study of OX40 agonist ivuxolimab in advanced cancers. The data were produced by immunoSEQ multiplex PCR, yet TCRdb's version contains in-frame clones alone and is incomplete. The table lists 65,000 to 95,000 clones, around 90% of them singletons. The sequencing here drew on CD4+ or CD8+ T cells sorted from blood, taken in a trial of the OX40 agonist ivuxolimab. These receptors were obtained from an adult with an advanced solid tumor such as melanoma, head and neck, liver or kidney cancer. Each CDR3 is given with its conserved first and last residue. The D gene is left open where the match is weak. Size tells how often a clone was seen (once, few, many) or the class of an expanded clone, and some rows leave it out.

CASSANYGYTF	TGTGCCAGCTCGGCTAACTATGGCTACACCTTC	.	TRBJ1-2	TRBV6-6	.
CASSLDLGPRELFF	TGTGCCAGCAGCTTAGATTTGGGGCCCAGGGAGCTGTTTTTT	.	TRBJ2-2	TRBV7-8	.
CSVKGSPGENEQFF	TGCAGCGTTAAGGGGAGTCCGGGGGAGAATGAGCAGTTCTTC	.	TRBJ2-1	TRBV29-1	.
CASGAGLLNQPQHF	TGTGCCAGCGGGGCGGGACTACTCAATCAGCCCCAGCATTTT	.	TRBJ1-5	TRBV6-6	.
CASSFFPGGAGGRETQYF	TGTGCCAGCAGCTTTTTCCCCGGTGGCGCGGGGGGGCGCGAGACCCAGTACTTC	TRBD2	TRBJ2-5	TRBV7-9	.
CASSQDMNTEAFF	TGTGCCAGCAGCCAGGATATGAACACTGAAGCTTTCTTT	.	TRBJ1-1	TRBV7-6	.
CASSLVAGGYTEAFF	TGTGCCAGCAGCTTAGTGGCAGGGGGCTACACTGAAGCTTTCTTT	TRBD1	TRBJ1-1	TRBV11-2	.
CASSDSGRYTGELFF	TGTGCCAGCAGTGATTCGGGACGGTACACCGGGGAGCTGTTTTTT	.	TRBJ2-2	TRBV25-1	.
CASSRSRGAGSEQFF	TGTGCCAGCAGCCGGTCGCGGGGGGCCGGGAGTGAGCAGTTCTTC	TRBD2	TRBJ2-1	TRBV11-3	.
CASSTTLGGTAEAFF	TGTGCCAGCAGTACGACCCTGGGAGGGACGGCTGAAGCTTTCTTT	.	TRBJ1-1	TRBV6-1	few
CASSGDARANSPLHF	TGTGCCAGCAGTGGAGACGCGCGGGCGAATTCACCCCTCCACTTT	.	TRBJ1-6	TRBV6-1	.
CASSLTGSESTEAFF	TGTGCCAGCAGCCTCACAGGGTCGGAGAGCACTGAAGCTTTCTTT	.	TRBJ1-1	TRBV7-3	.
CASSLLSRSSGNTIYF	TGTGCCAGCAGCTTACTAAGTCGCTCCTCTGGAAACACCATATATTTT	.	TRBJ1-3	TRBV11-2	.
CASSYGTAGNEQFF	TGTGCCAGCAGTTACGGGACCGCGGGGAATGAGCAGTTCTTC	.	TRBJ2-1	TRBV6-6	.
CASSVGAGGGVYGYTF	TGTGCCAGCAGCGTAGGGGCTGGGGGAGGGGTCTATGGCTACACCTTC	.	TRBJ1-2	TRBV9	.
CASSINGRGNSPLHF	TGTGCCAGTAGTATAAATGGCAGAGGAAATTCACCCCTCCACTTT	.	TRBJ1-6	TRBV19	once
CSVAFGGMNTEAFF	TGCAGCGTTGCATTCGGGGGAATGAACACTGAAGCTTTCTTT	.	TRBJ1-1	TRBV29-1	.
CASSRGLAGGETQYF	TGTGCCAGCAGTCGGGGACTAGCGGGGGGAGAGACCCAGTACTTC	TRBD2	TRBJ2-5	TRBV6-1	.
CASSRLGQGVYEQYF	TGTGCCAGCAGCCGCCTCGGACAGGGGGTCTACGAGCAGTACTTC	TRBD1	TRBJ2-7	TRBV28	.
CASSQGSHPNNEQFF	TGCGCCAGCAGTCAAGGGTCCCATCCGAACAATGAGCAGTTCTTC	.	TRBJ2-1	TRBV23-1	.
CASSLSSGHNYEQYF	TGTGCCAGCAGCTTGAGTTCTGGACATAACTACGAGCAGTACTTC	.	TRBJ2-7	TRBV5-4	.
CSVATGVVYGYTF	TGCAGCGTCGCGACAGGGGTGGTCTATGGCTACACCTTC	TRBD1	TRBJ1-2	TRBV29-1	.
CASSLGTATKNIQYF	TGTGCCAGCAGTTTAGGTACAGCTACCAAAAACATTCAGTACTTC	.	TRBJ2-4	TRBV11-2	.
CASSFARSYYGYTF	TGTGCCAGCAGTTTCGCGCGTTCGTATTATGGCTACACCTTC	.	TRBJ1-2	TRBV28	.
CASSIRGSQAFF	TGTGCCAGTAGTATTAGGGGGAGTCAGGCTTTCTTT	.	TRBJ1-1	TRBV19	.
CASSIDRDLISPQHF	TGTGCCAGTAGTATAGACAGGGACCTGATCAGCCCCCAGCATTTT	.	TRBJ1-5	TRBV19	.
CASSPWTSGRSNEQYF	TGTGCCAGCAGTCCCTGGACTAGCGGGAGAAGTAACGAGCAGTACTTC	TRBD2	TRBJ2-7	TRBV6-6	.
CASSLDPVSNQPQHF	TGTGCCAGCAGCTTGGATCCGGTTAGCAATCAGCCCCAGCATTTT	.	TRBJ1-5	TRBV5-4	once
CASSSGTSGTTQYF	TGTGCCAGCAGCTCGGGGACTAGCGGGACTACGCAGTATTTT	TRBD2	TRBJ2-3	TRBV11-1	.
CASSEGVKLFF	TGTGCCAGCAGTGAAGGGGTAAAACTGTTTTTT	.	TRBJ1-4	TRBV25-1	.
CASSIDRWTGENEQYF	TGTGCCAGTAGTATAGATCGGTGGACAGGGGAAAACGAGCAGTACTTC	TRBD1	TRBJ2-7	TRBV19	.
CASSQVALAGGTQFF	TGCGCCAGCAGCCAAGTAGCACTAGCGGGGGGAACACAGTTCTTC	TRBD2	TRBJ2-1	TRBV4-1	.
CASSPGQYGEQYF	TGTGCCAGCAGCCCCGGACAGTACGGAGAGCAGTACTTC	.	TRBJ2-7	TRBV5-6	.
CASSLGRGRGGYEQYF	TGCGCCAGCAGCCTCGGCAGGGGCAGGGGAGGCTACGAGCAGTACTTC	.	TRBJ2-7	TRBV4-1	.
CASSVDLGRAYEQYF	TGTGCCAGCAGCGTAGACCTGGGGAGGGCCTACGAGCAGTACTTC	TRBD2	TRBJ2-7	TRBV9	.
CASSPRLAGGPAYNEQFF	TGTGCCAGTAGCCCTAGGTTAGCGGGGGGGCCGGCCTACAATGAGCAGTTCTTC	TRBD2	TRBJ2-1	TRBV19	few
CASSYTDTYNQPQHF	TGTGCCAGCAGTTACACGGACACATACAATCAGCCCCAGCATTTT	.	TRBJ1-5	TRBV6-6	.
CASSLSWRYTF	TGTGCCAGCAGTTTATCCTGGCGCTACACCTTC	.	TRBJ1-2	TRBV28	.
CASSTRDRNSPLHF	TGCGCCAGCAGCACCCGGGACAGAAATTCACCCCTCCACTTT	TRBD1	TRBJ1-6	TRBV5-1	.
CASSLVRGKVEAFF	TGTGCCAGCAGCCTAGTCAGGGGGAAGGTTGAAGCTTTCTTT	TRBD1	TRBJ1-1	TRBV11-2	.
CASSQGREGYTF	TGTGCCAGCAGCCAGGGTCGCGAAGGCTACACCTTC	.	TRBJ1-2	TRBV4-2	few
CASSGRTSGRHEQYF	TGTGCCAGCAGCGGGCGGACTAGCGGGAGACACGAGCAGTACTTC	TRBD2	TRBJ2-7	TRBV7-8	.
CASSIGATGANVLTF	TGTGCCAGTAGTATAGGGGCGACTGGGGCCAACGTCCTGACTTTC	.	TRBJ2-6	TRBV19	.
CSVAGLPTDTQYF	TGCAGCGTTGCGGGACTCCCCACAGATACGCAGTATTTT	.	TRBJ2-3	TRBV29-1	.
CASSQGRNIQYF	TGTGCCAGCAGCCAAGGGAGGAACATTCAGTACTTC	.	TRBJ2-4	TRBV14	.
CASGLRGTGISEQYF	TGTGCCAGCGGGCTAAGGGGGACAGGTATAAGCGAGCAGTACTTC	TRBD1	TRBJ2-7	TRBV27	.
CASTLGTSAGRNEQFF	TGTGCCAGCACCCTTGGGACTAGCGCGGGGAGGAATGAGCAGTTCTTC	TRBD2	TRBJ2-1	TRBV5-4	.
CASSLISSGEYEQYF	TGCGCCAGCAGCTTGATTAGTAGCGGGGAGTACGAGCAGTACTTC	TRBD2	TRBJ2-7	TRBV5-1	once
CASSLRPGTGGLMDTEAFF	TGTGCCAGCAGCTTAAGGCCCGGGACAGGAGGACTTATGGACACTGAAGCTTTCTTT	TRBD1	TRBJ1-1	TRBV7-3	.
CASSLGQGSETQYF	TGTGCCAGCAGCCTGGGACAGGGCTCGGAGACCCAGTACTTC	TRBD1	TRBJ2-5	TRBV5-6	.
CASSGRDRGLGRNQPQHF	TGTGCCAGTAGTGGGCGGGACAGGGGGCTCGGTCGCAATCAGCCCCAGCATTTT	TRBD1	TRBJ1-5	TRBV19	.
CASSESATNEKLFF	TGTGCCAGCAGTGAGTCTGCAACTAATGAAAAACTGTTTTTT	.	TRBJ1-4	TRBV6-1	.
CATSRGTGTRRNQPQHF	TGTGCCACCAGCAGAGGAACAGGGACTCGGCGCAATCAGCCCCAGCATTTT	.	TRBJ1-5	TRBV15	once
CASSLAGRKPTNEKLFF	TGTGCCAGCAGCTTGGCGGGCCGGAAACCAACTAATGAAAAACTGTTTTTT	.	TRBJ1-4	TRBV5-4	.
CASSMHRGSSNQPQHF	TGTGCCAGTAGCATGCACAGGGGATCTAGCAATCAGCCCCAGCATTTT	TRBD1	TRBJ1-5	TRBV19	.
CSARKGNEQYF	TGCAGTGCTAGAAAGGGCAACGAGCAGTACTTC	.	TRBJ2-7	TRBV20-1	.
CASSLVGPTEAFF	TGCGCCAGCAGCTTGGTAGGGCCCACTGAAGCTTTCTTT	.	TRBJ1-1	TRBV5-1	.
CASSPTRGLAGDTQYF	TGTGCCAGCAGCCCAACCCGCGGACTAGCGGGAGATACGCAGTATTTT	TRBD2	TRBJ2-3	TRBV27	.
CASSALPGQGGSPLHF	TGCGCCAGCAGCGCCTTACCGGGACAGGGAGGTTCACCCCTCCACTTT	TRBD1	TRBJ1-6	TRBV5-1	.
CASSRVGDQPQHF	TGTGCCAGCTCCAGGGTCGGCGATCAGCCCCAGCATTTT	.	TRBJ1-5	TRBV18	once